This T cell receptor beta chain was found in a study of cytomegalovirus exposure and HLA in healthy donors (dated by TCRdb to about 2017). About the full investigation: According to a later analysis, the roughly 130 validation repertoires were produced on the same platform as the approximately 690 repertoires of the first cohort. The study combined high-throughput TCR immunosequencing, statistical association of individual TCRs with disease status, and machine learning to predict cytomegalovirus infection status. A separate validation cohort of over 95 different subjects was used in addition to the approximately 610-subject first cohort. The study aimed to test whether signatures of past pathogen exposure could be identified by cataloging public T cell receptors.

Per the germline V gene, SQVTM is the CDR1 and ANQGSEA is the CDR2. Germline trimming amounts to 0 bases on V and 3 bases on J, with 8 as the count of junction bases outside the gene matches. The CDR3 holds 16 amino acids from the cysteine to the phenylalanine. Here the CDR3 DNA is all that survives: 48 bases in frame from base 1. This clone was seen only once. Its antigen is not yet known. Base quality data are lacking; no much larger clone is found one base away. The paper's findings and limits, for the study overall: Cytomegalovirus status was reported to be diagnosed by the classifier with high specificity and sensitivity in both the original and validation cohorts. A later analysis lacked HLA typing for the validation cohort, so it scored co-occurrence in that cohort across all 120 repertoires. The authors suggested that the approach could potentially be extended to other disease states and immunological phenotypes. Subsequent analysis determined that TCRs grouped into clusters in the first cohort also showed a tendency toward co-occurrence across the roughly 120 validation repertoires, and approximately 94% of cluster scores exceeded 0. In vitro tests confirmed that a few of the cytomegalovirus-associated TCR beta chains recognize cytomegalovirus antigens. A total of 164 TCR beta chains were listed by the study as associated with cytomegalovirus. Across donors, most TCR sequences were observed very rarely, whereas some public TCRs were present in many individuals.

Separate from the roughly 700-subject first cohort, the validation cohort of roughly 130 subjects was the group to which the donors belonged. The library was built by means of the immunoSEQ multiplex PCR assay. In the original analysis: A statistical classification framework was built for diagnosing cytomegalovirus status from the catalog of TCR beta chain sequences. The table was pulled from immuneACCESS by TCRdb, which kept in-frame rearrangements only. Such tables lose some clones; where checked, under half of the loss comes from unresolved V genes, and the rest has no known cause. V and J calls and clone size are those listed in that table; D and trimming were worked out from the DNA. The sample profile shows 200,000 or so clones; over 65% of them were found once. Jointly, the top ten make up more than 6.5% of the sample.

Sequencing was carried out using PBMCs. Here the chain combines TRBV29-1 and TRBJ2-4; 7 nucleotides in the junction match TRBD1. This TCR was sampled from a young man in good health and CMV-seropositive. The CDR3 amino acid sequence is: CSVEDRQGFIKNIQYF. The nucleotide sequence is TGCAGCGTTGAAGATCGACAGGGTTTTATCAAAAACATTCAGTACTTC.